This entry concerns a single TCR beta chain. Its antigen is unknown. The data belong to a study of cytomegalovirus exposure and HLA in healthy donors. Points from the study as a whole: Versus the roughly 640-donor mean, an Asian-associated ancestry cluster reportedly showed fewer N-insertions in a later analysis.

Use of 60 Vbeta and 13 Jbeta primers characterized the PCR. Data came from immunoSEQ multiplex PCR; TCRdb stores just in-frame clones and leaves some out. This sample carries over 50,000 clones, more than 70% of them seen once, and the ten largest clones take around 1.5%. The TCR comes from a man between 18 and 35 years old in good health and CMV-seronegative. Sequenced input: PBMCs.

CDR3 residues: CASSLALGAGYTF. In DNA, the CDR3 is TGTGCCAGCAGCTTAGCGTTGGGGGCTGGCTACACCTTC. The V call is TRBV7-9, the J call TRBJ1-2; weak D call: TRBD1 (6 bases). The V end was cut by 0 bases, the J end by 7 bases, with 9 bases between. Germline V gene data show CDR1 as SEHNR and CDR2 as FQNEAQ (reference sequence). The CDR3 contains 13 residues.